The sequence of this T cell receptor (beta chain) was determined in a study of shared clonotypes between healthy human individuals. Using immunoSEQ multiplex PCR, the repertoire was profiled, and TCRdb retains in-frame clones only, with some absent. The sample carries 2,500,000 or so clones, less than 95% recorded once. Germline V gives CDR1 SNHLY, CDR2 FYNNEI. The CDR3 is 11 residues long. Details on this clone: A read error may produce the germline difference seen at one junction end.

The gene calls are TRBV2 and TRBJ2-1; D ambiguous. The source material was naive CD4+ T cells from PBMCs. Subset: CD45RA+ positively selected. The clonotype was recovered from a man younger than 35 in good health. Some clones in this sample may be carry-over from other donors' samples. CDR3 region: CASSSNNEQFF. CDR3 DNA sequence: TGTGCCAGCAGCTCCAACAATGAGCAGTTCTTC.